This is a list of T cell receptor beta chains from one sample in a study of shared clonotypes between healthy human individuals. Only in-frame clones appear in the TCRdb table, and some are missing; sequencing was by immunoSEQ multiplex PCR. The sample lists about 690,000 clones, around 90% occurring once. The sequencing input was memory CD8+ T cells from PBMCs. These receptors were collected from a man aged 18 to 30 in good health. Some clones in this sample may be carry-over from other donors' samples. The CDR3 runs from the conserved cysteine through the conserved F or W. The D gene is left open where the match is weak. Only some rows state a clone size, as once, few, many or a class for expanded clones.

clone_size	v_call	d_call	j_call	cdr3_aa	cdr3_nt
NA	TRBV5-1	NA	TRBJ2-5	CASSQNPDYAGIGETQYF	TGCGCCAGCAGCCAGAACCCTGACTATGCGGGGATAGGAGAGACCCAGTACTTC
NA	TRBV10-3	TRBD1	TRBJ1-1	CAISDGQGNTEAFF	TGTGCCATCAGTGACGGACAGGGGAACACTGAAGCTTTCTTT
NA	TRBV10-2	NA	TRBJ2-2	CASWDIANTGELFF	TGCGCCAGCTGGGACATCGCGAACACCGGGGAGCTGTTTTTT
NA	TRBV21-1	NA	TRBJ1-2	CASPFVGGAHYGYTF	TGTGCCAGTCCTTTCGTAGGGGGGGCCCACTATGGCTACACCTTC
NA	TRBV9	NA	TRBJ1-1	CASSAIMNTEAFF	TGTGCCAGCAGCGCCATAATGAACACTGAAGCTTTCTTT
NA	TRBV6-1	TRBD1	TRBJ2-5	CASSETWTGGVETQYF	TGTGCCAGCAGTGAAACCTGGACAGGGGGCGTAGAGACCCAGTACTTC
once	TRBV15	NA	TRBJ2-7	CATSRVPSAYEQYF	TGTGCCACCAGCAGAGTCCCTAGCGCCTACGAGCAGTACTTC
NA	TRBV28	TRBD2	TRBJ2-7	CASRSLAGESYEQYF	TGTGCCAGCAGGTCTCTAGCGGGAGAGTCCTACGAGCAGTACTTC
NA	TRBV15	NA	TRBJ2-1	CATSQASAGEQFF	TGTGCCACCAGCCAGGCTAGCGCGGGTGAGCAGTTCTTC
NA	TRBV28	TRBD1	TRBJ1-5	CASSAGTDYNQPQHF	TGTGCCAGCAGTGCCGGGACAGATTACAATCAGCCCCAGCATTTT
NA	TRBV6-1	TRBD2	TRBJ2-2	CASSELAGYGELFF	TGTGCCAGCAGTGAACTAGCGGGATATGGGGAGCTGTTTTTT
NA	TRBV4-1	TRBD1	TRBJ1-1	CASSPERLGQGVNTEAFF	TGCGCCAGCAGCCCGGAGCGCTTGGGACAGGGCGTGAACACTGAAGCTTTCTTT
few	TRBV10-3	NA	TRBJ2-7	CAISEGFPEGGFKQYF	TGTGCCATCAGTGAGGGCTTTCCTGAAGGTGGCTTCAAGCAGTACTTC
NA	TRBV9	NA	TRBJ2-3	CASSVGLASADTQYF	TGTGCCAGCAGCGTAGGGCTCGCGAGCGCAGATACGCAGTATTTT
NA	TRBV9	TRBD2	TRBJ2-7	CASSDIAGEYEQYF	TGTGCCAGCAGCGATATAGCGGGAGAGTACGAGCAGTACTTC
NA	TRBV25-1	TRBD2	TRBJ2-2	CASSEYFLAGVRTGELFF	TGTGCCAGCAGTGAATATTTCCTAGCGGGAGTTAGGACCGGGGAGCTGTTTTTT
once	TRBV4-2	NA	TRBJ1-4	CASSQEFGREKRELFF	TGTGCCAGCAGCCAAGAATTCGGAAGGGAGAAGAGGGAACTGTTTTTT
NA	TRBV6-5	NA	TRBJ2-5	CASSSGSLETQYF	TGTGCCAGCAGTTCCGGGAGCTTAGAGACCCAGTACTTC
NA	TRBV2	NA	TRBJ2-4	CASSAASRLKNIQYF	TGTGCCAGCAGTGCTGCTAGCCGACTCAAAAACATTCAGTACTTC
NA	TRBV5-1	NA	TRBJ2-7	CASSPAGGSSYEQYF	TGCGCCAGCAGCCCGGCCGGGGGAAGCTCCTACGAGCAGTACTTC
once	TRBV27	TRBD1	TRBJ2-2	CASSLPLSDRERVHGELFF	TGTGCCAGCAGTTTACCCTTATCGGACAGGGAAAGAGTTCACGGGGAGCTGTTTTTT
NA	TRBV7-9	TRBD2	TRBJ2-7	CASSSGTSVGDEQYF	TGTGCCAGCAGCTCCGGGACTAGCGTCGGCGACGAGCAGTACTTC
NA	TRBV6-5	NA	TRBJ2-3	CASSYARRSDTQYF	TGTGCCAGCAGTTATGCTCGTAGGTCAGATACGCAGTATTTT
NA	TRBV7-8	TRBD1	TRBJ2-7	CASSLGYLLGQHYEQYF	TGTGCCAGCAGCTTAGGGTATTTACTGGGACAGCATTACGAGCAGTACTTC
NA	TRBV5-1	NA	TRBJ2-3	CASSLDGVGTDTQYF	TGCGCCAGCAGCTTGGACGGCGTTGGCACAGATACGCAGTATTTT
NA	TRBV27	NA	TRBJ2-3	CASTDWGDTQYF	TGTGCCAGCACGGACTGGGGAGATACGCAGTATTTT
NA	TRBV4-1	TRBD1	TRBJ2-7	CASSQTPGQGPYEQYF	TGCGCCAGCAGCCAAACCCCGGGACAGGGTCCCTACGAGCAGTACTTC
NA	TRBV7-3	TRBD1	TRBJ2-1	CASSPRTGNNEQFF	TGTGCCAGCAGCCCTAGGACAGGGAACAATGAGCAGTTCTTC
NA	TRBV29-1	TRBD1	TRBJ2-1	CSVQHRGPYNEQFF	TGCAGCGTTCAGCACAGGGGGCCGTACAATGAGCAGTTCTTC